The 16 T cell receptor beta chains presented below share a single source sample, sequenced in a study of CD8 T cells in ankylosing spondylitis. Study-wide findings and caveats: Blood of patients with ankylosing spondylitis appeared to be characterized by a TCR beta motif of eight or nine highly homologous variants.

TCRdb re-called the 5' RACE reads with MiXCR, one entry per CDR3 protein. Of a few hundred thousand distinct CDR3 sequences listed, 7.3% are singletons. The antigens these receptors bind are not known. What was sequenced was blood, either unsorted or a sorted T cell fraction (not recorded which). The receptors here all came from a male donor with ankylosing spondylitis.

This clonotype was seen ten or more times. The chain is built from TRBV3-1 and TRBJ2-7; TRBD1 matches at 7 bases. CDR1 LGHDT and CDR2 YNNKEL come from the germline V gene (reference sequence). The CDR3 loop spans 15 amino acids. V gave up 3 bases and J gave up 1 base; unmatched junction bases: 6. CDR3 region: CASSQGWDSSYEQYF. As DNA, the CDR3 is TGTGCCAGCAGCCAGGGCTGGGACAGTTCCTACGAGCAGTACTTC.

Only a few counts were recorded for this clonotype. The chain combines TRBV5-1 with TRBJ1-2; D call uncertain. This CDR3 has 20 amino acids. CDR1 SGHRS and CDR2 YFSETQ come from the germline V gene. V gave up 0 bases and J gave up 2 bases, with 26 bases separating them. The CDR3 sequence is CASSLASVGQLKKRNYGYTF. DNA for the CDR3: TGCGCCAGCAGCTTGGCCTCGGTCGGGCAATTAAAGAAGAGGAACTATGGCTACACCTTC.

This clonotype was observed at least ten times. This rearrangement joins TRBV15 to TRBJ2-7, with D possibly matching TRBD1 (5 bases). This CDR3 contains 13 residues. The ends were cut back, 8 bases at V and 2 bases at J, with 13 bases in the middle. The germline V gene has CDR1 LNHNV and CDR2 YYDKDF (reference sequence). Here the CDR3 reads CATRVQGAYEQYF. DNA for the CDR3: TGTGCCACCCGTGTGCAGGGTGCCTACGAGCAGTACTTC. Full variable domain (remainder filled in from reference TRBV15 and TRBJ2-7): DAMVIQNPRYQVTQFGKPVTLSCSQTLNHNVMYWYQQKSSQAPKLLFHYYDKDFNNEADTPDNFQSRRPNTSFCFLDIRSPGLGDTAMYLCATRVQGAYEQYFGPGTRLTVT.

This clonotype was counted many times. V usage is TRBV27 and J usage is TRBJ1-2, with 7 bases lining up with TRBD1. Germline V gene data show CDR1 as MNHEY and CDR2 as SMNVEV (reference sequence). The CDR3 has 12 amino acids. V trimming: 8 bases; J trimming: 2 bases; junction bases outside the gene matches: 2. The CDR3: CASSGGNYGYTF. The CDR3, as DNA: TGTGCCAGCTCAGGGGGAAACTATGGCTACACCTTC.

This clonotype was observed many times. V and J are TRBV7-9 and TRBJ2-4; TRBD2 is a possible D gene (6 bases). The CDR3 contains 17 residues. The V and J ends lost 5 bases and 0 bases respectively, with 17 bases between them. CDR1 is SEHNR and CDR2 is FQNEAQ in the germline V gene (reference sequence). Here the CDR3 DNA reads TGTGCCAGCAGCCTAGAGGAGGGACTTGGAGCCAAAAACATTCAGTACTTC. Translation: CASSLEEGLGAKNIQYF.

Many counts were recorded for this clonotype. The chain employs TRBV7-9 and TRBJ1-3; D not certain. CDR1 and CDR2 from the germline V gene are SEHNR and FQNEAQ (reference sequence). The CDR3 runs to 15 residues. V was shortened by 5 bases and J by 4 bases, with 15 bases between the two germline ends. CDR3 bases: TGTGCCAGCAGCGCTAACCCGGCACAGGGAAACACCATATATTTT. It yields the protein CASSANPAQGNTIYF.

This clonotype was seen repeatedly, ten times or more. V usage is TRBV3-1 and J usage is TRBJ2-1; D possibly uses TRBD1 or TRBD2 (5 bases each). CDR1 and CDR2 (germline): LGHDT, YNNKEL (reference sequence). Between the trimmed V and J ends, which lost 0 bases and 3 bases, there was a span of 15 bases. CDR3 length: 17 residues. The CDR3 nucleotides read TGTGCCAGCAGCCAAGACTCGGGGCCAAGACTCTACAATGAGCAGTTCTTC. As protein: CASSQDSGPRLYNEQFF.

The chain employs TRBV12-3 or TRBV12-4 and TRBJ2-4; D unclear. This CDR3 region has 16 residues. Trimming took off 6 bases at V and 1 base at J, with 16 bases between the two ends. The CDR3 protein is CASSPALGRAKNIQYF. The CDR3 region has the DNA TGTGCCAGCAGCCCGGCCCTCGGCAGGGCCAAAAACATTCAGTACTTC.

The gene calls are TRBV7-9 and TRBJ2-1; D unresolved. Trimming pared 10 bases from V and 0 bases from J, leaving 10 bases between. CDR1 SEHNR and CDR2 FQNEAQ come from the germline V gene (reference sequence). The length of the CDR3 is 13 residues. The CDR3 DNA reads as TGTGCCACCGTATCGAGCTCCTACAATGAGCAGTTCTTC. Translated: CATVSSSYNEQFF.

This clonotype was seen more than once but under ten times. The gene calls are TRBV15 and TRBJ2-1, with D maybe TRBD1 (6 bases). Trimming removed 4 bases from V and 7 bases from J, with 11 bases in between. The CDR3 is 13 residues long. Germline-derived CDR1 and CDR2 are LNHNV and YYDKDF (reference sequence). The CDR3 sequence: CATSTGAWNEQFF. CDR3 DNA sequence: TGTGCCACCAGCACAGGGGCTTGGAATGAGCAGTTCTTC. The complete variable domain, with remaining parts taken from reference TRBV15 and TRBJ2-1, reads DAMVIQNPRYQVTQFGKPVTLSCSQTLNHNVMYWYQQKSSQAPKLLFHYYDKDFNNEADTPDNFQSRRPNTSFCFLDIRSPGLGDTAMYLCATSTGAWNEQFFGPGTRLTVL.

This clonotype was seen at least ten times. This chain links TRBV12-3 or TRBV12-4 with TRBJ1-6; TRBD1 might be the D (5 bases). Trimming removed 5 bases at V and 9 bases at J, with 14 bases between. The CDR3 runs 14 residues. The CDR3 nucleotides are TGTGCCAGCAGTCTCGGGACGGTTATTTCACCCCTCCACTTT. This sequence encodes CASSLGTVISPLHF.

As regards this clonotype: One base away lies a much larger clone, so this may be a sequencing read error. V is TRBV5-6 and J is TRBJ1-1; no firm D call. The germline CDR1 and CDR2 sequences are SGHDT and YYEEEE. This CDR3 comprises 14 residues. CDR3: CASSLVPSDTEGFF. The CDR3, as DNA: TGTGCCAGCAGCTTGGTCCCGAGCGACACTGAAGGTTTCTTT.

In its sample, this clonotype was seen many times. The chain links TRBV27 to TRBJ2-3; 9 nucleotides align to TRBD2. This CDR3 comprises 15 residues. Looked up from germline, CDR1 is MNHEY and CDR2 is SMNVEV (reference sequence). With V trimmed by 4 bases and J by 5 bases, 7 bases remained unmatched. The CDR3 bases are TGTGCCAGCAGTTACATCGGGACTAGCCTAGATACGCAGTATTTT. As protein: CASSYIGTSLDTQYF.

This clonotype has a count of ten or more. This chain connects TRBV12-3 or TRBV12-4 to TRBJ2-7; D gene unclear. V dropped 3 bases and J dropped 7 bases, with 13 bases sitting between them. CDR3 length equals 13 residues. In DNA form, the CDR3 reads TGTGCCAGCAGTTTTGGGCCGGGTCAGGAGCAGTACTTC. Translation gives CASSFGPGQEQYF.

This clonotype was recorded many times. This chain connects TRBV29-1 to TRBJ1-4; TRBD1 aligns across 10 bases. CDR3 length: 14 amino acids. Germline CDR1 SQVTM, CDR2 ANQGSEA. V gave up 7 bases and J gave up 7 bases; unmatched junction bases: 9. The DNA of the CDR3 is TGCAGCGCCGGGGGCGGGACAGGGGTTGAAAAACTGTTTTTT. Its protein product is CSAGGGTGVEKLFF.

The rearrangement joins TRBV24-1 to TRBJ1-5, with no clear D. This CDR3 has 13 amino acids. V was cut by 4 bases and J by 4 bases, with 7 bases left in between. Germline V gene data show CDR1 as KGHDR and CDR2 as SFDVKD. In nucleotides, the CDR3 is TGTGCCACCAGTGAAGGACGGAATCAGCCCCAGCATTTT. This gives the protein CATSEGRNQPQHF.